These T cell receptor beta chains were read from a single sample in a study of T cell responses to AZD1222 COVID-19 vaccine. Sequencing used immunoSEQ multiplex PCR; TCRdb keeps in-frame clones, though not all of them. The profile shows 150,000 to 200,000 clones, 94% of them singletons. Source: peripheral blood, taken on day 0 of AZD1222 vaccination. Source of these receptors: an adult in good health. The CDR3 runs from the conserved cysteine through the conserved F or W. Part of the rows lack a size; the others show once, few, many or a class for expanded clones.

>TRBJ1-2|once|TRBV7-9
CASSTTDGLFIHGYTF
>TRBJ1-5|-|TRBV30
CAWSVLENQPQHF
>TRBJ2-5|-|TRBV14
CASSQGFGRAGTQYF
>TRBJ1-1|-|TRBV27
CASSLGGGIGTEAFF
>TRBJ1-1|-|TRBV4-1
CASSQDPRGTEAFF
>TRBJ2-7|-|TRBV10-3
CAIGQPYEQYF
>TRBJ2-4|-|TRBV6-1
CASSEKGNIQYF
>TRBJ1-5|-|TRBV27
CASSLGGDQPQHF
>TRBJ1-4|-|TRBV5-1
CASSLGGGDEKLFF
>TRBJ1-1|-|TRBV30
CAWSLDRRAFF
>TRBJ1-2|-|TRBV28
CASSLFGHSSYGYTF
>TRBJ1-1|-|TRBV29-1
CSVGSRNREAFF
>TRBJ2-2|once|TRBV28
CATTDRPTGELFF
>TRBJ1-2|-|TRBV6-5
CASSDNYGYTF
>TRBJ1-3|-|TRBV5-1
CASSPGGSGNTIYF
>TRBJ2-1|-|TRBV5-1
CASSEGKGSTQFF
>TRBJ1-2|-|TRBV15
CATSRDRTDPLYGYTF
>TRBJ1-5|-|TRBV5-5
CASSLWDYQPQHF
>TRBJ1-5|-|TRBV30
CAWSVPGTINQPQHF
>TRBJ2-1|-|TRBV3-1/TRBV3-2
CASSQEAISGGEQFF
>TRBJ2-7|-|TRBV7-9
CASSLVRGVRSSYEQYF
>TRBJ2-1|-|TRBV6-5
CASASSYNEQFF
>TRBJ1-2|-|TRBV28
CASTPGRVQGYTF
>TRBJ1-1|once|TRBV30
CAWSVRGGLATEAFF
>TRBJ2-3|many|TRBV6-4
CASSGTARDTQYF
>TRBJ1-1|-|TRBV7-3
CASSLRRQENTEAFF
>TRBJ1-6|-|TRBV7-9
CASSLEQGGSPLHF
>TRBJ2-5|once|TRBV6-6
CASNEPGQETQYF
>TRBJ1-2|-|TRBV28
CASSRGAYGYTF
>TRBJ2-2|-|TRBV28
CASSTADRGGTGELFF
>TRBJ1-1|-|TRBV5-5
CASSSLSTEAFF
>TRBJ2-7|once|TRBV19
CASSSRGRLKTYEQYF
>TRBJ1-3|-|TRBV7-8
CASSFLGQFSGNTIYF
>TRBJ1-6|-|TRBV5-1
CASSLGQESSPLHF
>TRBJ1-1|-|TRBV20-1
CSASRRKNTEAFF
>TRBJ1-2|-|TRBV5-6
CASAPREGNYGYTF
>TRBJ1-1|-|TRBV5-4
CASSLDGTGFEAFF
>TRBJ2-2|-|TRBV7-9
CASSFSVYRGGSAGELFF
>TRBJ2-4|once|TRBV6-5
CASSYSLRNIQYF
>TRBJ1-6|-|TRBV25-1
CASRAGNSPLHF
>TRBJ2-1|-|TRBV28
CASSGLAGDRNEQFF